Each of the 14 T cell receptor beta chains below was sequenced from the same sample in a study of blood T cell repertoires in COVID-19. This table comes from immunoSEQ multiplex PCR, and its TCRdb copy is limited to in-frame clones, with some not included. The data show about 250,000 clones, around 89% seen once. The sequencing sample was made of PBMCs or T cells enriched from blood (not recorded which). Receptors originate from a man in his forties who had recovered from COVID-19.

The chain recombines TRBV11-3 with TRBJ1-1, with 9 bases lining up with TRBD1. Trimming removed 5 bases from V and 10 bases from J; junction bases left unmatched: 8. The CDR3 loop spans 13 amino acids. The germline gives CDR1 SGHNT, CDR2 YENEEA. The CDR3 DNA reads TGTGCCAGCAGCCCCCCCGGGACAGGGCGAGCTTTCTTT. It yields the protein CASSPPGTGRAFF. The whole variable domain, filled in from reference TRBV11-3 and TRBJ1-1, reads EAGVVQSPRYKIIEKKQPVAFWCNPISGHNTLYWYLQNLGQGPELLIRYENEEAVDDSQLPKDRFSAERLKGVDSTLKIQPAELGDSAVYLCASSPPGTGRAFFGQGTRLTVV.

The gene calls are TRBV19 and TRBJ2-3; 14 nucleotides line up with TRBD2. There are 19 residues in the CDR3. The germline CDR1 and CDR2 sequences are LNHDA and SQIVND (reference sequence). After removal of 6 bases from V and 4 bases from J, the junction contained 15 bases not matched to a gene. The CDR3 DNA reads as TGTGCCAGTAGACGGACCGGGACTAGCGGGGGTGGAGTATCAGATACGCAGTATTTT. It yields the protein CASRRTGTSGGGVSDTQYF. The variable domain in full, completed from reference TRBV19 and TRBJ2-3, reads DGGITQSPKYLFRKEGQNVTLSCEQNLNHDAMYWYRQDPGQGLRLIYYSQIVNDFQKGDIAEGYSVSREKKESFPLTVTSAQKNPTAFYLCASRRTGTSGGGVSDTQYFGPGTRLTVL.

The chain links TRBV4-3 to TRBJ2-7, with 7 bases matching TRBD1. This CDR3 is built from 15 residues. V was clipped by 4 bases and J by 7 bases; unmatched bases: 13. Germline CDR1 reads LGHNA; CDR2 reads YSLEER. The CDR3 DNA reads TGCGCCAGCAGCCGTTCGACAGGGTGGGAAGCTGAGCAGTACTTC. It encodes CASSRSTGWEAEQYF.

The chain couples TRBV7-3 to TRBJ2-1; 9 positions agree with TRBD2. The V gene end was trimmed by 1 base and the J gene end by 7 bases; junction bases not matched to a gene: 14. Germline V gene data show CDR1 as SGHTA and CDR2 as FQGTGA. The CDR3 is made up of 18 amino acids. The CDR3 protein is CASSLKGLVAGVPNEQFF. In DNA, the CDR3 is TGTGCCAGCAGCTTAAAGGGGTTGGTAGCGGGAGTTCCAAATGAGCAGTTCTTC.

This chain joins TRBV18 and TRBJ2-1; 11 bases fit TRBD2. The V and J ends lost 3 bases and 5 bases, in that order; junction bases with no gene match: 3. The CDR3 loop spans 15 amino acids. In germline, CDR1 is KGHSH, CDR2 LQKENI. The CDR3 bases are TGTGCCAGCTCACCCGGGACTAGCGGACACAATGAGCAGTTCTTC. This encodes CASSPGTSGHNEQFF.

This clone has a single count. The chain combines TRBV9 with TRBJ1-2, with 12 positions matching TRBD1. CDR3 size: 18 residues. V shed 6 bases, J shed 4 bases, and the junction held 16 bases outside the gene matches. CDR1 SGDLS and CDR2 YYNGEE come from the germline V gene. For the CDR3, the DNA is TGTGCCAGCACGCCGGATGGGACAGGGGGCCAAGGGCGCTATGGCTACACCTTC. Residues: CASTPDGTGGQGRYGYTF.

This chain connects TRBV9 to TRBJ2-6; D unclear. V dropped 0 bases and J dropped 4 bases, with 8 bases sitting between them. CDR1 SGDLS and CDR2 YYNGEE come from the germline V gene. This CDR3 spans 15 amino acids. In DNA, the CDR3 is TGTGCCAGCAGCGTAGCCCCGTCGGGGGCCAACGTCCTGACTTTC. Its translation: CASSVAPSGANVLTF.

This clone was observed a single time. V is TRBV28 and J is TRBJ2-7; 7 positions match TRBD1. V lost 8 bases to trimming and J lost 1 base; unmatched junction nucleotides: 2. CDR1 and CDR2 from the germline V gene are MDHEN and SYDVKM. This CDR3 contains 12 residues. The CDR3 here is CASQQGSYEQYF. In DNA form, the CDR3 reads TGTGCCAGCCAACAGGGGTCCTACGAGCAGTACTTC. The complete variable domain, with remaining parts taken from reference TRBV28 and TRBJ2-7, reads DVKVTQSSRYLVKRTGEKVFLECVQDMDHENMFWYRQDPGLGLRLIYFSYDVKMKEKGDIPEGYSVSREKKERFSLILESASTNQTSMYLCASQQGSYEQYFGPGTRLTVT.

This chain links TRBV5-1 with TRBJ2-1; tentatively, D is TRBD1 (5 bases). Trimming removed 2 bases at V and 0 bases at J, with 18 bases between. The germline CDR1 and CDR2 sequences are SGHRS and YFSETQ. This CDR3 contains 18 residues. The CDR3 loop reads CASSFSASTVSSYNEQFF. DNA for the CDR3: TGCGCCAGCAGCTTCAGCGCTTCGACAGTAAGCTCCTACAATGAGCAGTTCTTC.

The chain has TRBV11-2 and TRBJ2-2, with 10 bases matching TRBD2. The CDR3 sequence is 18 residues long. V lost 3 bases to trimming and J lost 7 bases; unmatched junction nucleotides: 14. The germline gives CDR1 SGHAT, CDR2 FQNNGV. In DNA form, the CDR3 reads TGTGCCAGCAGCTTGGCTCTAGGAGCGGGGGGGGTCGGCGGGGAGCTGTTTTTT. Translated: CASSLALGAGGVGGELFF.

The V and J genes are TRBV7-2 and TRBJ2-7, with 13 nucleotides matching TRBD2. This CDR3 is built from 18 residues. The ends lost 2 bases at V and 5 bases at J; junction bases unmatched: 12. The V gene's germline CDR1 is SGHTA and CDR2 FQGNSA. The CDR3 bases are TGTGCCAGCAGCTTACGACCCGGACTAGCGGGAGAGTACCACGAGCAGTACTTC. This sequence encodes CASSLRPGLAGEYHEQYF.

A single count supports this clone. CDR3 bases: TGTGCTAGTGGTCGGGGTGGCTCCTACAATGAGCAGTTCTTC. Amino acids: CASGRGGSYNEQFF. V and J are TRBV12-5 and TRBJ2-1, with D possibly TRBD2 on 5 matching bases. CDR3 length equals 14 residues. Trimming stripped 5 bases from V and 0 bases from J, with 8 bases between. CDR1 is LGHNT, CDR2 FRNRAP, per germline.

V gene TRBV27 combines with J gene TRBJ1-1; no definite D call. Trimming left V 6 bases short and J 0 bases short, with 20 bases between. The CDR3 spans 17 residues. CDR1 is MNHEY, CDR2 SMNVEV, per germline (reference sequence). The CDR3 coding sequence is TGTGCCAGCAGCCCGAGGCCTCCGATAACTATGAACACTGAAGCTTTCTTT. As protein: CASSPRPPITMNTEAFF.

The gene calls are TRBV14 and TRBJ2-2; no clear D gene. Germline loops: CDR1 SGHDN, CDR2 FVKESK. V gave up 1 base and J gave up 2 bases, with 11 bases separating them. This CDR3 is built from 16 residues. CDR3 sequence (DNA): TGTGCCAGCAGCCAAGCAGGTCCGATCAACACCGGGGAGCTGTTTTTT. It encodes CASSQAGPINTGELFF.